This T cell receptor (beta chain) came from a study of prognosis after radiotherapy for stage I lung cancer. V dropped 11 bases and J dropped 0 bases, with 16 bases sitting between them. Germline V gene data show CDR1 as SNHLY and CDR2 as FYNNEI. The CDR3 has 14 amino acids. Two-round multiplex PCR, the amplification method, yielded TCR beta CDR3 from genomic DNA. Each TRBV and TRBJ gene had its own primer in the first PCR round. TCRdb passed the multiplex PCR reads through MiXCR, listing each CDR3 protein once. The table lists roughly 38,000 distinct CDR3 sequences, approximately 24% of them singletons. This clonotype showed up many times.

This clonotype was obtained from a donor over 45 with non-small cell lung cancer. Sequenced here: PBMCs, sampled before or after stereotactic body radiation therapy (not recorded which). The V gene is TRBV2, the J gene TRBJ1-1, with a possible D match to TRBD1 (5 bases). DNA for the CDR3: TGTGCCCCCCGAGCGACAGCACTGAACACTGAAGCTTTCTTT. Translated, it gives CAPRATALNTEAFF.